This TCR beta chain was found in a study of identical twins. Study-level results: Models, which agreed with sharing between unrelated individuals, nonetheless underestimated the out-of-frame TCR alpha sharing seen in monozygotic twins.

CDR1 is SGHRS and CDR2 is YFSETQ in the germline V gene. The CDR3 spans 13 residues. Trimming cost V 4 bases and J 5 bases, with 11 bases left between them. Of note for this clonotype: Its cognate antigen is unknown.

Template switching added a universal primer binding site, and final cDNA carried unique molecular identifiers. TCRdb fed the 5' RACE reads into MiXCR, producing one record per CDR3 protein. The sample gives roughly 690,000 distinct CDR3 sequences, roughly 6% of which show up once; under 2% is in the top ten. The chain recombines TRBV5-1 with TRBJ2-3; no reliable D call. Sequencing input: naive T cells sorted from blood. This TCR came from a man between 18 and 29 years old in good health. CDR3 nucleotides: TGCGCCAGCAGCGTGGAAAGAGGAGATACGCAGTATTTT. Translating it yields CASSVERGDTQYF.